Listed here are 12 T cell receptor beta chains from one sample, sequenced in a study of blood T cells in healthy people across ages. With a J-beta primer mix and a sample-barcoded 5' primer, a second PCR ran roughly 6 to 11 cycles. TCRdb re-called the 5' RACE reads through MiXCR, storing one row per CDR3 protein. The sample has roughly 930,000 distinct CDR3 sequences; around 46% are singletons. Material for sequencing was blood. The receptors stem from a man between 25 and 39 years old in good health.

The chain joins TRBV10-3 to TRBJ1-2, with TRBD1 matching over 7 bases. This CDR3 comprises 12 residues. Germline CDR1 reads ENHRY; CDR2 reads SYGVKD. Trimming took 6 bases from V and 5 from J; bases not matched to a gene: 3. CDR3 nucleotide sequence: TGTGCCATCAGCCTGACAGGGTATGGCTACACCTTC. Protein product: CAISLTGYGYTF.

This clonotype was detected once. The chain recombines TRBV27 with TRBJ2-7, with TRBD2 identical over 15 bases. This CDR3 has 15 residues. CDR1 and CDR2 (germline): MNHEY, SMNVEV (reference sequence). V was clipped by 6 bases and J by 4 bases; unmatched bases: 4. The CDR3 is CASRNGLAGGYEQYF. DNA for the CDR3: TGTGCCAGCAGAAACGGACTAGCGGGGGGGTACGAGCAGTACTTC.

As regards this clonotype: At one of its ends the junction is not consistent with the germline gene, which may arise from a read error. The chain uses TRBV7-7 and TRBJ1-4; 7 bases align to TRBD1. Germline-derived CDR1 and CDR2 are SSHAT and FNYEAQ (reference sequence). The CDR3 contains 14 residues. CDR3 coding DNA: TGTGCTAGCAGCTTAGACAGGGAATCAGGAAAACTGTTTTTT. Its translation is CASSLDRESGKLFF. The full variable domain, its missing parts supplied by reference TRBV7-7 and TRBJ1-4, is GAGVSQSPRYKVTKRGQDVTLRCDPISSHATLYWYQQALGQGPEFLTYFNYEAQPDKSGLPSDRFSAERPEGSISTLTIQRTEQRDSAMYRCASSLDRESGKLFFGSGTQLSVL.

This clonotype was picked up one time. The chain couples TRBV14 to TRBJ2-5; D remains ambiguous. CDR1 is SGHDN and CDR2 is FVKESK in the germline V gene. The V and J ends lost 0 bases and 11 bases respectively, with 10 bases between them. The CDR3 extends over 12 amino acids. Here the CDR3 DNA reads TGTGCCAGCAGCCAAGATCGGATCGGGCAGTACTTC. This sequence encodes CASSQDRIGQYF.

In this sample, this clonotype turned up a few times. A much more abundant neighbour one base away suggests this may be a read error. V and J are TRBV7-3 and TRBJ2-7; possibly TRBD1 for D (6 bases). CDR1 is SGHTA and CDR2 is FQGTGA in the germline V gene. The V and J ends lost 3 bases and 3 bases respectively, with 9 bases between them. The CDR3 totals 13 residues. The CDR3 loop is CASSFDRNYEQYF. In nucleotides, the CDR3 is TGTGCCAGCAGCTTCGACAGGAACTACGAGCAGTACTTC.

A few counts support this clonotype. The V gene is TRBV4-2, the J gene TRBJ1-3, with D unclear. Trimming shortened V by 1 base and J by 0 bases, and 10 bases separated the two germline ends. CDR1 is LGHNA and CDR2 is YNFKEQ in the germline V gene. CDR3 length: 16 amino acids. The CDR3 protein is CASSQGASDSGNTIYF. The CDR3, as DNA: TGTGCCAGCAGCCAAGGGGCTTCAGACTCTGGAAACACCATATATTTT.

About this clonotype itself: At one boundary the junction diverges from the germline segment, which might be a read error. The chain has TRBV6-1 and TRBJ2-3; 9 nucleotides align to TRBD2. Germline loops: CDR1 MNHNS, CDR2 SASEGT. The CDR3 runs to 14 residues. CDR3 amino acids: CASIEGGGADTQYF. Written as DNA, the CDR3 is TGTGCCAGCATTGAAGGCGGGGGGGCAGATACGCAGTATTTT.

A few counts support this clonotype. The rearrangement links TRBV6-6 to TRBJ1-1; 7 positions agree with TRBD1. The CDR3 consists of 15 residues. The germline CDR1 and CDR2 sequences are MNHNY and SVGAGI (reference sequence). V lost 4 bases to trimming and J lost 0 bases; unmatched junction nucleotides: 5. The CDR3 nucleotides are TGTGCCAGCAGTTCCTGGGACAGCCTGAACACTGAAGCTTTCTTT. It encodes CASSSWDSLNTEAFF.

The chain recombines TRBV10-3 with TRBJ2-3, with D hard to call. Trimming removed 11 bases at V and 4 bases at J, with 19 bases between. The CDR3 sequence is 14 residues long. The germline gives CDR1 ENHRY, CDR2 SYGVKD. DNA for the CDR3: TGTGCCGCCTACAGCACAGCCAATGCAGATACGCAGTATTTT. Its protein is CAAYSTANADTQYF.

V and J are TRBV7-2 and TRBJ1-2; D is unresolved. The CDR3 has 12 amino acids. The ends were cut back, 4 bases at V and 8 bases at J, with 11 bases in the middle. Germline CDR1 SGHTA, CDR2 FQGNSA. This chain's CDR3 is CASSSNNGGYTF. The CDR3 bases are TGTGCCAGCAGCTCGAACAATGGGGGCTACACCTTC.

The rearrangement uses TRBV28 and TRBJ1-6; D is undetermined. The CDR3 is made up of 15 amino acids. V lost 2 bases and J 3 bases, leaving 8 bases between the germline ends. Germline assignment: CDR1 MDHEN and CDR2 SYDVKM. The CDR3 sequence: CASSLPGIYNSPLHF. CDR3 sequence (DNA): TGTGCCAGCAGTTTACCCGGAATCTATAATTCACCCCTCCACTTT.

This clonotype was seen a few times. This chain joins TRBV28 and TRBJ2-7, with 8 nucleotides matching TRBD1. Germline V gene lookup returns CDR1 MDHEN and CDR2 SYDVKM. Trimming took 5 bases from V and 3 from J; bases not matched to a gene: 12. There are 16 residues in the CDR3. This CDR3 reads CASSPLGGQEFYEQYF. As DNA, the CDR3 is TGTGCCAGCAGTCCCCTTGGGGGACAGGAGTTCTACGAGCAGTACTTC.